This T cell receptor beta chain derives from a study of blood T cell repertoires in COVID-19. Study information: Samples taken during acute and convalescent COVID-19 were collected in the United States, Italy and Spain. Sample material is recorded as cDNA or gDNA derived from T cells, B-cell-depleted T cells, or PBMCs.

Germline values: CDR1 MNHEY, CDR2 SVGAGI. V was trimmed by 4 bases and J by 4 bases, leaving 17 bases between them. CDR3 length: 15 amino acids. In the original processing: From reference gene primer amplification, estimates of nucleated cell counts were derived. Sequenced by immunoSEQ multiplex PCR; TCRdb stores in-frame clones only, minus some. That table gives V, J and clone size, and the DNA gave D and trimming. This sample has approximately 15,000 clones; approximately 84% occur once, and the top ten carry about 16%. Sequenced sample: peripheral blood. This TCR was recovered from a human donor in a cohort sampled during active COVID-19. This chain connects TRBV6-5 to TRBJ2-7; maybe TRBD1 (6 bases). CDR3 loop: CASSLGGDTRYEQYF. The CDR3 nucleotides are TGTGCCAGCAGTTTAGGGGGTGATACACGATACGAGCAGTACTTC.